The following is a T cell receptor beta chain sequence with its context. The antigen is undetermined. In germline, CDR1 is SGHAT, CDR2 FQNNGV. This CDR3 contains 16 residues. The ends lost 0 bases at V and 5 bases at J; junction bases unmatched: 7. The data are from a study of lymphopenia after photon versus proton radiotherapy. Study-level findings and limits: After lymphocyte nadir, photon-treated repertoires showed oligoclonal expansion, especially CD8+ Temra. Relative stability marked proton patients; photon patients lost diversity and naive cells. Better survival with proton therapy was suggested as possible, not demonstrated. Post-nadir TCR diversity decline inversely tracked overall survival among those who died.

Sequenced by immunoSEQ multiplex PCR; TCRdb stores in-frame clones only, minus some. The sample holds some 30,000 clones, about 94% seen once. V and J are TRBV11-2 and TRBJ2-3; 8 positions agree with TRBD2. The sequence derives from a woman aged 45-59 years with cholangiocarcinoma. The specimen was peripheral blood, collected from a patient treated with photon-based radiotherapy. The CDR3 spells CASSLDERGGRDTQYF. CDR3 DNA sequence: TGTGCCAGCAGCTTAGACGAACGGGGGGGCCGAGATACGCAGTATTTT. The whole variable domain, filled in from reference TRBV11-2 and TRBJ2-3, reads EAGVAQSPRYKIIEKRQSVAFWCNPISGHATLYWYQQILGQGPKLLIQFQNNGVVDDSQLPKDRFSAERLKGVDSTLKIQPAKLEDSAVYLCASSLDERGGRDTQYFGPGTRLTVL.